Sequencing of this T cell receptor (beta chain) was carried out in a study of blood T cell repertoires in COVID-19. Study summary: The United States, Italy and Spain supplied acute and convalescent COVID-19 samples. T cells, B-cell-depleted T cells, or PBMCs provided the cDNA or gDNA that served as material.

Authors' processing steps: Counts of nucleated cells, estimated from reference gene primer amplification, were obtained. TCRdb's table, derived via immunoSEQ multiplex PCR, lists solely in-frame clones and lacks some. V, J and clone size are taken as reported in that table, and D and trimming were inferred from the DNA itself. The table shows 150,000 to 200,000 clones, with roughly 74% occurring only once. The CDR3 covers 18 residues. The V segment lost 4 bases and the J segment 5 bases; nucleotides outside the gene matches: 20. Per germline, CDR1 SGHKS and CDR2 YYEKEE (reference sequence). This sequence originates from an elderly woman with acute or convalescent COVID-19. The chain joins TRBV5-5 to TRBJ1-2; 7 nucleotides match TRBD1. Sequenced sample: peripheral blood. This CDR3 is CASSGGQPALSVKYGYTF. The DNA of the CDR3 is TGTGCCAGCAGCGGGGGACAGCCAGCACTATCGGTGAAGTATGGCTACACCTTC. The full variable domain, in which reference TRBV5-5 and TRBJ1-2 provide the parts outside the CDR3, is DAGVTQSPTHLIKTRGQQVTLRCSPISGHKSVSWYQQVLGQGPQFIFQYYEKEERGRGNFPDRFSARQFPNYSSELNVNALLLGDSALYLCASSGGQPALSVKYGYTFGSGTRLTVV.